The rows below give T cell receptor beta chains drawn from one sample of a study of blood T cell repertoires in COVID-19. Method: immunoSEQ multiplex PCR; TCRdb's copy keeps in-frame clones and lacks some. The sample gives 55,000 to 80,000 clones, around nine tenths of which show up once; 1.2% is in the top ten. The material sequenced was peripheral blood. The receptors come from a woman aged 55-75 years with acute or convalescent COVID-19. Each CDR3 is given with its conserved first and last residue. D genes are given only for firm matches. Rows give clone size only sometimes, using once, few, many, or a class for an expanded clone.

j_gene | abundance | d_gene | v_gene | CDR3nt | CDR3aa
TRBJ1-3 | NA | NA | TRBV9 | TGTGCCAGCAGCGCCGAGGGGGTTTCAGGAAACACCATATATTTT | CASSAEGVSGNTIYF
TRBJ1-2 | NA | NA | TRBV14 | TGTGCCAGCAGCCAAGATTTAGCTTATGGCTACACCTTC | CASSQDLAYGYTF
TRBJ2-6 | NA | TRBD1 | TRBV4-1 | TGCGCCAGCAGCCTCAGAGGGGGACAGGGGGCGCGTGGGGCCAACGTCCTGACTTTC | CASSLRGGQGARGANVLTF
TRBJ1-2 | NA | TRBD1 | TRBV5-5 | TGTGCCAGCAAGGACAGGGGGCTTGACTACACCTTC | CASKDRGLDYTF
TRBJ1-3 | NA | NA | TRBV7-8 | TGTGCCAGCAGCTTAGAGCGGGCTGGAAACACCATATATTTT | CASSLERAGNTIYF
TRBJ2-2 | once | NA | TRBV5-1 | TGCGCCAGCTCCCCATTGGAGTTCGCGAACACCGGGGAGCTGTTTTTT | CASSPLEFANTGELFF
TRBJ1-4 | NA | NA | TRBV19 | TGTGCCAGTAGTATAGGGTCCGGGAGGCATGAAAAACTGTTTTTT | CASSIGSGRHEKLFF
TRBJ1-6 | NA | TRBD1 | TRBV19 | TGTGCCAGTAGTCTCGGACAGGGGACTTCACCCCTCCACTTT | CASSLGQGTSPLHF
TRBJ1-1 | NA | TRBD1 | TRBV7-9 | TGTGCCAGCAGCTTAGTGCGGCAGGGGGGCACTGAAGCTTTCTTT | CASSLVRQGGTEAFF
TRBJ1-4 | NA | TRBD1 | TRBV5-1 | TGCGCCAGCAGCGCCACGACAGGGGCCATTAATGAAAAACTGTTTTTT | CASSATTGAINEKLFF
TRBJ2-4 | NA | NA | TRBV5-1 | TGCGCCAGCAGTATAGGGGGATCCAAAAACATTCAGTACTTC | CASSIGGSKNIQYF
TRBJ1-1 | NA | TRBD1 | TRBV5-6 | TGTGCCAGCAGCTGGACAGGGAGGACTGAAGCTTTCTTT | CASSWTGRTEAFF
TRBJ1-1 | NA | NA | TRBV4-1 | TGCGCCAGCAGCCAAATTAGGGGCACTGAAGCTTTCTTT | CASSQIRGTEAFF
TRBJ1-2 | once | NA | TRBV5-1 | TGCGCCAGCAGCTTGGTACAGGGTGGAGAAAGAGGCTACACCTTC | CASSLVQGGERGYTF
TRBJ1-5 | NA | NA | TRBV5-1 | TGCGCCAGCAGCTTGGACGGGGCGGGGCAGCCCCAGCATTTT | CASSLDGAGQPQHF
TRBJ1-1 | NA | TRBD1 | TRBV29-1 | TGCAGCGTTAAAGGACAGGGGGCAACTGAAGCTTTCTTT | CSVKGQGATEAFF
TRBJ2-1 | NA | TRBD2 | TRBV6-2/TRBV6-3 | TGTGCCAGCAGTCTTTCTAGCGGGAGAGCTGGGTTCTTC | CASSLSSGRAGFF
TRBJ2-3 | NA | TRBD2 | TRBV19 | TGTGCCAGTAGTATCGGACTAGCGGGAGGCACAGATACGCAGTATTTT | CASSIGLAGGTDTQYF
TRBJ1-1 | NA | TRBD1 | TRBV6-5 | TGTGCCAGCAGGGAGACAGGGGGCAACACTGAAGCTTTCTTT | CASRETGGNTEAFF
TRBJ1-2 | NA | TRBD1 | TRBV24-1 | TGTGCCACCAGTGATGCGACAGGGGGTACAAGTGGCTACACCTTC | CATSDATGGTSGYTF
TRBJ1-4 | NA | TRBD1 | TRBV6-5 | TGTGCCAGCAGTCCTTGGACAGGCGGGGATGAAAAACTGTTTTTT | CASSPWTGGDEKLFF
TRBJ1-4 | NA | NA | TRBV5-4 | TGTGCCAGCAGCGAAGACAGAGATCCCGGAAAACTGTTTTTT | CASSEDRDPGKLFF
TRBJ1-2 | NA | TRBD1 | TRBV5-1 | TGCGCCAGCAGCTTGGCTGGGACAGCCTATGGCTACACCTTC | CASSLAGTAYGYTF
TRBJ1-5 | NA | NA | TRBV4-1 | TGCGCCAGCAGCCACGTTGAGGGTAGCAATCAGCCCCAGCATTTT | CASSHVEGSNQPQHF
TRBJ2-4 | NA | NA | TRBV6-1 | TGTGCCAGCAGTGAAGCGATGACAGCAGCCAAAAACATTCAGTACTTC | CASSEAMTAAKNIQYF
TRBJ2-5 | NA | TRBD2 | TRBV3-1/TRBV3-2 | TGTGCCAGCAGCCAAGATAGCGGGCTCCCGTGGGAGACCCAGTACTTC | CASSQDSGLPWETQYF
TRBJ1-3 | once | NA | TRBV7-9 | TGTGCCAGCAGGGACAGCTCTGGAAACACCATATATTTT | CASRDSSGNTIYF
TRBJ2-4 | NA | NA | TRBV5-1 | TGCGCCAGCAGCTTCGGACTGACCCTAGCCAAAAACATTCAGTACTTC | CASSFGLTLAKNIQYF
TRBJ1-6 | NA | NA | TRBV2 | TGTGCCAGCCAGAGCGCGAATTCACCCCTCCACTTT | CASQSANSPLHF
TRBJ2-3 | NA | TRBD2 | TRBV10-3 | TGTGCCACCTCCGGGACTACCTCTAGCACAGATACGCAGTATTTT | CATSGTTSSTDTQYF
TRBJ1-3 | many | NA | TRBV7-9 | TGTGCCAGCAGCTCCCCCCGGAGGGTGCGCGGAAACACCATATATTTT | CASSSPRRVRGNTIYF
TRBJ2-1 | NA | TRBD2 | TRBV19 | TGTGCCAGTAGTATGGTCGCTAGCGGCTACAATGAGCAGTTCTTC | CASSMVASGYNEQFF
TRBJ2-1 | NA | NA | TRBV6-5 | TGTGCCAGCAGACTAACACTGGGCAATGAGCAGTTCTTC | CASRLTLGNEQFF
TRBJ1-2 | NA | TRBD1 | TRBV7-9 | TGTGCCAGCAGCCCCCGAACAGGGGGCGGCTATGGCTACACCTTC | CASSPRTGGGYGYTF
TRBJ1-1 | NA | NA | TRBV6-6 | TGTGCCAGCACCAAAGGTTCTGGGGCGATGAACACTGAAGCTTTCTTT | CASTKGSGAMNTEAFF
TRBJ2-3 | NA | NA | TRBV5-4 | TGTGCCAGCAGTCCGGGGATGCCGTTTAGCACAGATACGCAGTATTTT | CASSPGMPFSTDTQYF
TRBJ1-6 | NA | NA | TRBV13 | TGTGCCAGCAGCCCCCGGCGGAAGGCTTCCTATAATTCACCCCTCCACTTT | CASSPRRKASYNSPLHF
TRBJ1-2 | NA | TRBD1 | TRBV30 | TGTGCCGTGCCCCCCGGGACAGGGGGTGTCCGCCTGGGTGGCTACACCTTC | CAVPPGTGGVRLGGYTF
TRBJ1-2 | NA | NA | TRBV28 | TGTGCCAGCTCTTTGTCCTTTAACTATGGCTACACCTTC | CASSLSFNYGYTF
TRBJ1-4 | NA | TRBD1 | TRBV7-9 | TGTGCCAGCAGAGCAGGGGGGACCTCTAATGAAAAACTGTTTTTT | CASRAGGTSNEKLFF
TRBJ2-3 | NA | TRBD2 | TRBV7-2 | TGTGCCAGCAGCTCCCGGACTAGCGGCACAGATACGCAGTATTTT | CASSSRTSGTDTQYF
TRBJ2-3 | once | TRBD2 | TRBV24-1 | TGTGCCACCAGTGATTTGCAGGGAACTAGCGGGGATACAGATACGCAGTATTTT | CATSDLQGTSGDTDTQYF
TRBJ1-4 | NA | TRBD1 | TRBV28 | TGTGCCAGCAGTTTACTATCAGGGGGTCAAGAAAAACTGTTTTTT | CASSLLSGGQEKLFF
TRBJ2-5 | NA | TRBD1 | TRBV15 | TGTGCCACCAGCAGACGCCGACAGGGGCAAGAGACCCAGTACTTC | CATSRRRQGQETQYF
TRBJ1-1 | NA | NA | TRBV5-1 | TGCGCCAGCAGCTTTTCCGGGAGGACTGAAGCTTTCTTT | CASSFSGRTEAFF
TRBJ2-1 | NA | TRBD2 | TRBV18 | TGTGCCAGCTCACCACGCGGACTAGCGGGGGGGTCCTCCTACAATGAGCAGTTCTTC | CASSPRGLAGGSSYNEQFF
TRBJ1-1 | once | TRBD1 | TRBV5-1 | TGCGCCAGCAGCTCGATTACAGGGGGCACTGAAGCTTTCTTT | CASSSITGGTEAFF
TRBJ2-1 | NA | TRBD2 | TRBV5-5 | TGTGCCAGCAGCCCGGGACTAGCGGGAGATAGAGAGCAGTTCTTC | CASSPGLAGDREQFF
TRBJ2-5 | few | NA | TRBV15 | TGTGCCACCAGCAGAGAGGTGCGGGGAGAGACCCAGTACTTC | CATSREVRGETQYF
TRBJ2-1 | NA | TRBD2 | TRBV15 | TGTGCCACCAGCAGACCCGGGACTAGCGGGGCCTACAATGAGCAGTTCTTC | CATSRPGTSGAYNEQFF
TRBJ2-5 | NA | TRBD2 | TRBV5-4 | TGTGCCAGCAGCTTGGTGTTTGGGGGGGAAGAGACCCAGTACTTC | CASSLVFGGEETQYF